The 27 T cell receptor beta chains below all came from one sample that was sequenced in a study of blood T cell repertoires in COVID-19. Some clones are missing from TCRdb's copy, which holds only in-frame ones; the method was immunoSEQ multiplex PCR. The table includes over 200,000 clones, 82% detected once. The specimen was peripheral blood. These receptors originate from a woman aged 40-49 years with acute or convalescent COVID-19.

V is TRBV6-4 and J is TRBJ2-5; a possible D gene is TRBD2 (7 bases). The CDR3 loop spans 19 amino acids. The germline V gene has CDR1 MRHNA and CDR2 SNTAGT. V lost 4 bases and J 4 bases, leaving 28 bases between the germline ends. DNA of the CDR3: TGTGCCAGCAGTGTCCAAAGGGGGGGCAGCGGTGACATCGGAGAGACCCAGTACTTC. The encoded protein is CASSVQRGGSGDIGETQYF.

The rearrangement uses TRBV3-1 (or the pseudogene TRBV3-2) and TRBJ2-3; D gene ambiguous. Per the germline V gene, CDR1 is LGHDT and CDR2 is YNNKEL (reference sequence). The CDR3 covers 14 residues. V dropped 0 bases and J dropped 6 bases, with 10 bases sitting between them. The CDR3 here is CASSQEKAADTQYF. DNA for the CDR3: TGTGCCAGCAGCCAAGAGAAGGCAGCGGATACGCAGTATTTT.

The V and J genes are TRBV6-1 and TRBJ1-1, with D unresolved. The CDR3 is 12 amino acids. V was cut by 5 bases and J by 5 bases, with 9 bases left in between. CDR1 is MNHNS and CDR2 is SASEGT in the germline V gene. CDR3 in amino acids: CASSSGGTEAFF. As DNA, the CDR3 is TGTGCCAGCAGTTCCGGTGGTACTGAAGCTTTCTTT.

The chain has TRBV10-3 and TRBJ1-4; 9 positions match TRBD1. V lost 6 bases to trimming and J lost 7 bases; unmatched junction nucleotides: 3. Germline loops: CDR1 ENHRY, CDR2 SYGVKD. This CDR3 comprises 13 residues. DNA for the CDR3: TGTGCCATCAGCCCGACAGGGGGTGAAAAACTGTTTTTT. Its translation: CAISPTGGEKLFF.

The genes are TRBV5-1 and TRBJ2-1; 8 bases agree with TRBD1. V lost 4 bases to trimming and J lost 7 bases; unmatched junction nucleotides: 13. Per germline, CDR1 SGHRS and CDR2 YFSETQ. The CDR3 runs 16 residues. CDR3 DNA sequence: TGCGCCAGCAGCCCGGACAGGGCGTACGGGATGAATGAGCAGTTCTTC. This gives the protein CASSPDRAYGMNEQFF.

The chain recombines TRBV27 with TRBJ1-2, with 9 bases fitting TRBD1. CDR1 MNHEY and CDR2 SMNVEV come from the germline V gene (reference sequence). The CDR3 extends over 16 amino acids. V lost 6 bases to trimming and J lost 4 bases; unmatched junction nucleotides: 12. As DNA, the CDR3 is TGTGCCAGCAGACTAATACAGGGGGCGGGGTTCTATGGCTACACCTTC. Translated, it gives CASRLIQGAGFYGYTF.

This clone came up once. The J gene is TRBJ2-1, the V gene TRBV30, with 8 bases that match TRBD2. This CDR3 is built from 16 residues. Looked up from germline, CDR1 is GTSNPN and CDR2 is SVGIG (reference sequence). Unmatched junction bases numbered 8, after V lost 3 bases and J lost 1 base. The CDR3 DNA is TGTGCCTGGAGCCGTGGACGGGGGGGTTCCTACAATGAGCAGTTCTTC. This translates into CAWSRGRGGSYNEQFF.

The rearrangement joins TRBV19 to TRBJ1-5; TRBD1 is a possible D gene (6 bases). Trimming left V 4 bases short and J 0 bases short, with 13 bases between. The germline V gene encodes CDR1 LNHDA and CDR2 SQIVND (reference sequence). CDR3 length: 16 amino acids. In nucleotides, the CDR3 is TGTGCCAGTAGTACAGCGGACAGTTATAGCAATCAGCCCCAGCATTTT. It encodes CASSTADSYSNQPQHF.

The rearrangement joins TRBV4-1 to TRBJ1-4; a weak D match, TRBD1 (6 bases). V gave up 2 bases and J gave up 0 bases, with 16 bases separating them. CDR1 is MGHRA, CDR2 YSYEKL, per germline. The CDR3 runs 18 residues. The CDR3 sequence is CASSQKKRQDATNEKLFF. CDR3 coding DNA: TGCGCCAGCAGCCAAAAGAAGCGACAGGACGCAACTAATGAAAAACTGTTTTTT.

The chain carries TRBV5-6 and TRBJ1-5; D gene ambiguous. With 4 bases removed from V and 2 bases from J, the gap between germline ends came to 10 bases. In germline, CDR1 is SGHDT, CDR2 YYEEEE. The CDR3 runs 14 residues. The CDR3 reads CASSGGLGNQPQHF. The CDR3 DNA sequence: TGTGCCAGCAGCGGAGGCTTGGGCAATCAGCCCCAGCATTTT. Filled out from reference TRBV5-6 and TRBJ1-5, the complete variable domain reads DAGVTQSPTHLIKTRGQQVTLRCSPKSGHDTVSWYQQALGQGPQFIFQYYEEEERQRGNFPDRFSGHQFPNYSSELNVNALLLGDSALYLCASSGGLGNQPQHFGDGTRLSIL.

CDR3: CASSYGLAGVRAYNEQFF. In DNA form, the CDR3 reads TGTGCCAGCAGCTACGGACTAGCGGGAGTTCGGGCCTACAATGAGCAGTTCTTC. The chain has TRBV5-4 and TRBJ2-1; 13 positions agree with TRBD2. Germline V lookup: CDR1 SGHNT, CDR2 YYREEE (reference sequence). Losses at the gene ends were 3 bases for V and 2 bases for J; bases not matched to a gene: 8. The CDR3 sequence is 18 residues long. Based on the CDR3 plus reference TRBV5-4 and TRBJ2-1, the full variable domain is ETGVTQSPTHLIKTRGQQVTLRCSSQSGHNTVSWYQQALGQGPQFIFQYYREEENGRGNFPPRFSGLQFPNYSSELNVNALELDDSALYLCASSYGLAGVRAYNEQFFGPGTRLTVL.

The chain links TRBV3-1 (or the pseudogene TRBV3-2) to TRBJ2-1; 9 nucleotides align to TRBD2. In germline, CDR1 is LGHDT, CDR2 YNNKEL (reference sequence). The CDR3 has 18 amino acids. Trimming removed 1 base from V and 6 bases from J; junction bases left unmatched: 13. The CDR3: CASSQVFGAGGRVNEQFF. The CDR3 DNA follows: TGTGCCAGCAGCCAAGTTTTCGGCGCGGGGGGGCGGGTCAATGAGCAGTTCTTC.

This chain connects TRBV6-1 to TRBJ2-7, with 7 bases identical to TRBD2. Germline assignment: CDR1 MNHNS and CDR2 SASEGT. V was pared by 0 bases and J by 6 bases, with 11 bases of the junction left unmatched. The CDR3 has 16 residues. CDR3 in DNA: TGTGCCAGCAGTGAAGCGGGAGGGGCTCTCAAAGCCGAGCAGTACTTC. This gives the protein CASSEAGGALKAEQYF.

This sequence joins TRBV18 and TRBJ1-1; D call uncertain. Deletions cut 6 bases from V and 2 bases from J, with 10 bases between. The germline V gene encodes CDR1 KGHSH and CDR2 LQKENI. This CDR3 contains 13 residues. CDR3 loop: CASSPNQNTEAFF. CDR3 DNA sequence: TGTGCCAGCTCCCCTAATCAAAACACTGAAGCTTTCTTT.

The rearrangement joins TRBV7-8 to TRBJ2-3; 8 nucleotides match TRBD1. This CDR3 has 15 amino acids. V shed 0 bases, J shed 8 bases, and the junction held 7 bases outside the gene matches. Per the germline V gene, CDR1 is SGHVS and CDR2 is FQNEAQ. The CDR3 is CASSLAGQGAGTQYF. The CDR3 DNA sequence: TGTGCCAGCAGCTTAGCAGGGCAGGGGGCGGGTACGCAGTATTTT.

J is TRBJ2-3 and V is TRBV2; D not certain. CDR1 and CDR2 (germline): SNHLY, FYNNEI. V gave up 2 bases and J gave up 0 bases, with 6 bases separating them. There are 14 residues in the CDR3. The CDR3 region is CASSERASTDTQYF. DNA for the CDR3: TGTGCCAGCAGTGAACGAGCTAGCACAGATACGCAGTATTTT.

The chain employs TRBV6-5 and TRBJ1-6; TRBD1 matches at 9 bases. The CDR3 spans 16 residues. V shed 2 bases, J shed 7 bases, and the junction held 6 bases outside the gene matches. The germline V gene encodes CDR1 MNHEY and CDR2 SVGAGI. The CDR3 loop is CASSYAPTGGNSPLHF. The CDR3 bases are TGTGCCAGCAGTTACGCCCCGACAGGGGGGAATTCACCCCTCCACTTT.

The gene calls are TRBV27 and TRBJ2-3, with D possibly matching TRBD2 (6 bases). Germline CDR1 reads MNHEY; CDR2 reads SMNVEV (reference sequence). The CDR3 totals 14 residues. V was shortened by 8 bases and J by 8 bases, with 20 bases between the two germline ends. The CDR3: CASAAGSGKGTQYF. The CDR3 DNA reads TGTGCCAGCGCCGCGGGTAGCGGAAAAGGTACGCAGTATTTT.

The CDR3 protein is CASSRQGYNSPLHF. In DNA, the CDR3 is TGTGCCAGCAGCAGACAGGGGTATAATTCACCCCTCCACTTT. This chain joins TRBV3-1 (or the pseudogene TRBV3-2) and TRBJ1-6, with 8 positions matching TRBD1. This CDR3 contains 14 residues. The germline CDR1 and CDR2 sequences are LGHDT and YNNKEL (reference sequence). V lost 5 bases to trimming and J lost 4 bases; unmatched junction nucleotides: 1.

The genes are TRBV4-3 and TRBJ2-2; 9 bases are shared with TRBD1. The CDR3 has 14 amino acids. Germline CDR1 is LGHNA and CDR2 is YSLEER. With 3 bases clipped from V and 6 bases from J, the junction kept 2 bases outside the gene matches. The chain's CDR3 is CASSQYRGPGELFF. The CDR3 DNA sequence: TGCGCCAGCAGCCAGTACAGGGGGCCCGGGGAGCTGTTTTTT.

The rearrangement uses TRBV12-3 or TRBV12-4 and TRBJ1-1; D call uncertain. The CDR3 has 12 amino acids. V was cut by 6 bases and J by 6 bases, with 11 bases left in between. Here the CDR3 DNA reads TGTGCCAGCAGACGGGGTGTTGCTGAAGCTTTCTTT. As protein: CASRRGVAEAFF.

V and J are TRBV7-2 and TRBJ2-7, with 7 bases fitting TRBD1. Per germline, CDR1 SGHTA and CDR2 FQGNSA. The J segment lost 3 bases and the V segment lost 4 bases, leaving 6 bases of the junction unmatched. The CDR3 has 14 residues. For the CDR3, the DNA is TGTGCCAGCAGCTGGGGGACAGTTATCTACGAGCAGTACTTC. Residues: CASSWGTVIYEQYF.

This chain uses TRBV7-8 with TRBJ2-1, with 7 bases fitting TRBD2. Germline CDR1 reads SGHVS; CDR2 reads FQNEAQ. The CDR3 totals 14 residues. The junction had 3 bases not matched to a gene; V was cut back by 5 bases and J by 2 bases. The CDR3 DNA reads as TGTGCCAGCAGCCCTGGACTAGCCTACAATGAGCAGTTCTTC. Translation: CASSPGLAYNEQFF.

The rearrangement joins TRBV5-4 to TRBJ2-7; 10 nucleotides line up with TRBD1. The CDR3 contains 15 residues. Losses at the gene ends were 3 bases for V and 4 bases for J; bases not matched to a gene: 7. CDR1 and CDR2 (germline): SGHNT, YYREEE (reference sequence). As DNA, the CDR3 is TGTGCCAGCAGCTCAAAGGGGACAGGGGCATACGAGCAGTACTTC. As protein: CASSSKGTGAYEQYF.

The V call is TRBV4-3, the J call TRBJ2-3, with 7 nucleotides matching TRBD2. The trim removed 1 base at V and 2 bases at J, leaving 3 bases unmatched. This CDR3 has 15 residues. The germline V gene has CDR1 LGHNA and CDR2 YSLEER. The CDR3 region is CASSQVGLNTDTQYF. CDR3 in DNA: TGCGCCAGCAGCCAAGTGGGACTAAACACAGATACGCAGTATTTT.

A single count supports this clone. The rearrangement joins TRBV7-3 to TRBJ2-2; 8 bases map to TRBD1. V was clipped by 5 bases and J by 0 bases; unmatched bases: 5. CDR3 size: 16 residues. Germline CDR1 and CDR2: SGHTA and FQGTGA. CDR3 in amino acids: CASSPWTGTNTGELFF. The CDR3 nucleotides are TGTGCCAGCAGCCCCTGGACAGGGACGAACACCGGGGAGCTGTTTTTT.

V is TRBV11-2 and J is TRBJ2-7; D may be TRBD2 (5 bases). This CDR3 is 16 amino acids long. With 5 bases removed from V and 2 bases from J, the gap between germline ends came to 19 bases. CDR1 SGHAT and CDR2 FQNNGV come from the germline V gene. The CDR3 sequence is CASSPSGGGRAYEQYF. The CDR3 nucleotides are TGTGCCAGCAGCCCCTCTGGTGGCGGGCGGGCCTACGAGCAGTACTTC.